One and the same sample provided the 31 T cell receptor beta chains below, sequenced in a study of shared clonotypes between healthy human individuals. TCRdb keeps only in-frame clones here, not all; method: immunoSEQ multiplex PCR. The sample lists a few hundred thousand clones; 50% to 75% were seen once. Material for sequencing was memory CD4+ T cells sorted from blood. The subset was: CD45RA-negative fraction. Receptor source: a man under 40 in good health.

V usage is TRBV5-1 and J usage is TRBJ2-4, with TRBD1 matching 8 bases. Germline V gives CDR1 SGHRS, CDR2 YFSETQ. The V segment lost 0 bases and the J segment 6 bases; nucleotides outside the gene matches: 2. The CDR3 contains 14 residues. The CDR3 DNA reads TGCGCCAGCAGCTTGGTCGGGACAGGAAACATTCAGTACTTC. Translation gives CASSLVGTGNIQYF.

The chain employs TRBV5-4 and TRBJ2-2; no clear D gene. Germline assignment: CDR1 SGHNT and CDR2 YYREEE (reference sequence). With 2 bases removed from V and 4 bases from J, the gap between germline ends came to 12 bases. The CDR3 is 15 residues long. CDR3 residues: CASSFPGPSTGELFF. In nucleotides, the CDR3 is TGTGCCAGCAGCTTTCCGGGCCCCTCCACCGGGGAGCTGTTTTTT.

The chain is built from TRBV11-1 and TRBJ1-4, with D possibly being TRBD1 (6 bases). This CDR3 is built from 15 residues. Trimming shortened V by 5 bases and J by 3 bases, and 13 bases separated the two germline ends. From germline, CDR1 is SGHAT and CDR2 FQDESV (reference sequence). CDR3 loop: CASSQPTGANEKLFF. Written as DNA, the CDR3 is TGTGCCAGCAGCCAGCCGACAGGAGCTAATGAAAAACTGTTTTTT.

The V call is TRBV6-5, the J call TRBJ2-7; weak D call: TRBD1 (6 bases). The ends were cut back, 2 bases at V and 0 bases at J, with 11 bases in the middle. Germline-derived CDR1 and CDR2 are MNHEY and SVGAGI. This CDR3 spans 15 amino acids. In DNA, the CDR3 is TGTGCCAGCAGTTACAAGCCGGACAGCTCCTACGAGCAGTACTTC. It specifies CASSYKPDSSYEQYF.

V and J are TRBV5-4 and TRBJ2-1, with 11 bases that match TRBD2. The CDR3 loop spans 15 amino acids. Germline V gene data show CDR1 as SGHNT and CDR2 as YYREEE (reference sequence). The J segment lost 5 bases and the V segment lost 3 bases, leaving 4 bases of the junction unmatched. The CDR3 DNA reads as TGTGCCAGCAGCTCCGGGACTAGCGGAAACAATGAGCAGTTCTTC. Translated: CASSSGTSGNNEQFF.

The gene calls are TRBV18 and TRBJ2-2, with 14 bases identical to TRBD2. Germline values: CDR1 KGHSH, CDR2 LQKENI. Germline trimming cut 2 bases from V and 9 bases from J; bases unmatched to any gene: 2. The CDR3 has 15 residues. CDR3 bases: TGTGCCAGCTCACCAGGGACTAGCGGGAGAAGGGAGCTGTTTTTT. It is translated as CASSPGTSGRRELFF.

Only a few counts were recorded for this clone. The chain's CDR3 is CASSARGSLVPQYF. In nucleotides, the CDR3 is TGTGCCAGCAGTGCGCGTGGCTCCTTGGTTCCCCAGTACTTC. This rearrangement joins TRBV6-1 to TRBJ2-5; D is uncertain. V dropped 4 bases and J dropped 9 bases, with 18 bases sitting between them. This CDR3 comprises 14 residues. Germline loops: CDR1 MNHNS, CDR2 SASEGT.

The chain links TRBV6-5 to TRBJ2-7; D remains unclear. Germline assignment: CDR1 MNHEY and CDR2 SVGAGI. The CDR3 runs to 12 residues. Trimming took off 8 bases at V and 0 bases at J, with 8 bases between the two ends. CDR3 region: CASARGSYEQYF. Here the CDR3 DNA reads TGTGCCAGCGCCCGTGGCTCCTACGAGCAGTACTTC.

This clone was detected only a few times. The chain links TRBV25-1 to TRBJ2-1; the D gene could be TRBD1 or TRBD2 (5 bases each). The CDR3 is 14 residues long. Germline lookup yields CDR1 MGHDK and CDR2 SYGVNS. V gave up 4 bases and J gave up 8 bases, with 15 bases separating them. The chain's CDR3 is CASSAHPGRHEQFF. The CDR3 DNA follows: TGTGCCAGCAGTGCCCACCCGGGACGGCATGAGCAGTTCTTC.

The V gene is TRBV15, the J gene TRBJ1-1; D gene unclear. The CDR3 length is 12 residues. Germline values: CDR1 LNHNV, CDR2 YYDKDF (reference sequence). Trimming left V 0 bases short and J 11 bases short, with 10 bases between. In DNA, the CDR3 is TGTGCCACCAGCAGAGAAGGGTTGGACGCTTTCTTT. As protein: CATSREGLDAFF.

V usage is TRBV21-1 and J usage is TRBJ2-7. TRBV21-1 is annotated as a pseudogene. The CDR3 contains 14 residues. The CDR3 nucleotides are TGTGCCAGCAGTAAGGGGGGAATCGGGCACGAGCAGTACTTC. As protein: CASSKGGIGHEQYF.

This clone was seen repeatedly, ten times or more. The rearrangement joins TRBV28 to TRBJ2-2, with D tentatively TRBD2 (5 bases). The CDR3 length is 14 residues. Trimming took off 7 bases at V and 5 bases at J, with 14 bases between the two ends. CDR1 is MDHEN, CDR2 SYDVKM, per germline. CDR3 nucleotides: TGTGCCAGCATAGAGACTACTGAGACCGGGGAGCTGTTTTTT. The encoded protein is CASIETTETGELFF.

V gene TRBV5-1 combines with J gene TRBJ2-1; TRBD2 aligns across 10 bases. The germline V gene encodes CDR1 SGHRS and CDR2 YFSETQ. V gave up 3 bases and J gave up 6 bases; unmatched junction bases: 6. This CDR3 contains 15 residues. The CDR3 loop reads CASSYTSGMVNEQFF. CDR3 nucleotide sequence: TGCGCCAGCAGCTACACTAGCGGGATGGTCAATGAGCAGTTCTTC. Filled out from reference TRBV5-1 and TRBJ2-1, the complete variable domain reads KAGVTQTPRYLIKTRGQQVTLSCSPISGHRSVSWYQQTPGQGLQFLFEYFSETQRNKGNFPGRFSGRQFSNSRSEMNVSTLELGDSALYLCASSYTSGMVNEQFFGPGTRLTVL.

The rearrangement links TRBV9 to TRBJ2-1, with D perhaps TRBD2 (6 bases). Trimming removed 4 bases from V and 9 bases from J, with 14 bases in between. CDR1 SGDLS and CDR2 YYNGEE come from the germline V gene. The CDR3 sequence is 13 residues long. CDR3 coding DNA: TGTGCCAGCAGCAGACGGGAGTGGACTGAGCAGTTCTTC. This gives the protein CASSRREWTEQFF.

The rearrangement uses TRBV6-8 and TRBJ2-5; D remains unclear. V was shortened by 5 bases and J by 8 bases, with 15 bases between the two germline ends. Per germline, CDR1 MNHGY and CDR2 SAAAGT. The CDR3 spans 13 residues. In nucleotides, the CDR3 is TGTGCCAGCAGTCCCACCTCCGACGGAACCCAGTACTTC. Translation: CASSPTSDGTQYF.

The sample holds a few counts of this clone. The chain employs TRBV7-9 and TRBJ1-2; D uncertain. V was cut by 0 bases and J by 4 bases, with 3 bases left in between. The germline V gene has CDR1 SEHNR and CDR2 FQNEAQ (reference sequence). The CDR3 totals 12 residues. The CDR3 reads CASSLAPYGYTF. Here the CDR3 DNA reads TGTGCCAGCAGCTTAGCGCCCTATGGCTACACCTTC. Full variable domain (outside the CDR3, taken from reference TRBV7-9 and TRBJ1-2): DTGVSQNPRHKITKRGQNVTFRCDPISEHNRLYWYRQTLGQGPEFLTYFQNEAQLEKSRLLSDRFSAERPKGSFSTLEIQRTEQGDSAMYLCASSLAPYGYTFGSGTRLTVV.

This clone was observed a single time. The gene calls are TRBV7-9 and TRBJ2-7; D gene uncertain. Looked up from germline, CDR1 is SEHNR and CDR2 is FQNEAQ (reference sequence). The V end was cut by 5 bases, the J end by 7 bases, with 12 bases between. The CDR3 has 12 amino acids. The CDR3 DNA reads TGTGCCAGCAGCCCCCTGGCCGGGGAGCAGTACTTC. Its protein is CASSPLAGEQYF.

V usage is TRBV25-1 and J usage is TRBJ1-5; D not resolved. Per the germline V gene, CDR1 is MGHDK and CDR2 is SYGVNS. Trimming pared 1 base from V and 3 bases from J, leaving 13 bases between. The length of the CDR3 is 16 residues. The CDR3 spells CASSESVDGTNQPQHF. For the CDR3, the DNA is TGTGCCAGCAGTGAATCCGTGGACGGTACCAATCAGCCCCAGCATTTT.

This chain joins TRBV10-3 and TRBJ1-1; 9 bases map to TRBD1. CDR3 size: 12 residues. V shed 7 bases, J shed 6 bases, and the junction held 3 bases outside the gene matches. Germline CDR1 reads ENHRY; CDR2 reads SYGVKD. CDR3 DNA sequence: TGTGCCATCAACGGACAGGGGTCTGAAGCTTTCTTT. Translated, it gives CAINGQGSEAFF.

This rearrangement joins TRBV9 to TRBJ2-3; 10 positions match TRBD2. This CDR3 contains 16 residues. Germline CDR1 and CDR2: SGDLS and YYNGEE. J lost 4 bases, V lost 3 bases, and 8 bases had no gene match. DNA for the CDR3: TGTGCCAGCAGCGCCTCTAGCGGGAGAGGGTCAGATACGCAGTATTTT. It translates to CASSASSGRGSDTQYF.

This chain uses TRBV6-4 with TRBJ2-7; 8 positions agree with TRBD2. There are 14 residues in the CDR3. Trimming took 3 bases from V and 4 from J; bases not matched to a gene: 5. Germline V gene lookup returns CDR1 MRHNA and CDR2 SNTAGT. The CDR3 coding sequence is TGTGCCAGCAGTGAGAGCGGGAGCTGGTACGAGCAGTACTTC. It codes for CASSESGSWYEQYF.

There are a few counts of this clone. The genes are TRBV9 and TRBJ2-3, with D maybe TRBD2 (6 bases). This CDR3 comprises 15 residues. V was trimmed by 0 bases and J by 1 base, leaving 9 bases between them. Germline CDR1 reads SGDLS; CDR2 reads YYNGEE. The CDR3 bases are TGTGCCAGCAGCGTAGGCGGGGCTCGCACAGATACGCAGTATTTT. Translation: CASSVGGARTDTQYF.

V usage is TRBV19 and J usage is TRBJ1-5; D remains ambiguous. The CDR3 runs 13 residues. V was trimmed by 7 bases and J by 2 bases, leaving 9 bases between them. Germline V lookup: CDR1 LNHDA, CDR2 SQIVND (reference sequence). CDR3 coding DNA: TGTGCCAGTAAAGAGGTAGGCAATCAGCCCCAGCATTTT. This sequence encodes CASKEVGNQPQHF.

V gene TRBV5-1 combines with J gene TRBJ2-7; D unresolved. The V gene's germline CDR1 is SGHRS and CDR2 YFSETQ. The CDR3 is 13 residues long. Trimming pared 0 bases from V and 7 bases from J, leaving 11 bases between. In nucleotides, the CDR3 is TGCGCCAGCAGCTTGGAGGGTTCTCTGGAGCAGTACTTC. This encodes CASSLEGSLEQYF.

This clone has only a few counts. This chain links TRBV18 with TRBJ2-2, with 10 bases fitting TRBD2. The CDR3 extends over 16 amino acids. With 3 bases clipped from V and 4 bases from J, the junction kept 5 bases outside the gene matches. Germline V gives CDR1 KGHSH, CDR2 LQKENI. CDR3 sequence reads: CASSPSSGRITGELFF. CDR3 DNA: TGTGCCAGCTCACCTTCTAGCGGGAGAATCACCGGGGAGCTGTTTTTT.

The J gene is TRBJ2-7, the V gene TRBV5-1; possibly TRBD1 for D (5 bases). Germline lookup yields CDR1 SGHRS and CDR2 YFSETQ. The CDR3 has 16 residues. The V end lost 4 bases, the J end lost 7 bases, and 24 bases lay between the germline ends. This chain's CDR3 is CASSSLVGTSRGEQYF. The CDR3 coding sequence is TGCGCCAGCAGCAGCCTGGTTGGCACTTCAAGGGGAGAGCAGTACTTC.

V usage is TRBV11-3 and J usage is TRBJ2-1; possibly TRBD1 for D (6 bases). Trimming removed 0 bases at V and 9 bases at J, with 12 bases between. CDR1 and CDR2 from the germline V gene are SGHNT and YENEEA. This CDR3 is 14 amino acids long. The DNA of the CDR3 is TGTGCCAGCAGCTTAGAGGGGGCCCAGAGTGAGCAGTTCTTC. Protein: CASSLEGAQSEQFF.

V is TRBV7-8 and J is TRBJ1-1; 7 bases match TRBD1. V lost 5 bases, J lost 1 base, and 7 bases stayed unmatched. The CDR3 is 15 amino acids. Germline V CDR1 and CDR2: SGHVS, FQNEAQ. CDR3 bases: TGTGCCAGCAGCCTCCACTGGACAGGGAACACTGAAGCTTTCTTT. It yields the protein CASSLHWTGNTEAFF.

The CDR3 loop reads CASSLSGGETQYF. The CDR3 DNA sequence: TGTGCCAGCAGCTTATCCGGAGGGGAGACCCAGTACTTC. This chain connects TRBV11-2 to TRBJ2-5; weak D call: TRBD2 (6 bases). This CDR3 spans 13 amino acids. V lost 2 bases to trimming and J lost 5 bases, with 9 bases between them. Germline V gives CDR1 SGHAT, CDR2 FQNNGV.

J is TRBJ1-2 and V is TRBV25-1; tentatively, D is TRBD1 (5 bases). The CDR3 has 13 residues. Germline CDR1 reads MGHDK; CDR2 reads SYGVNS. V was shortened by 6 bases and J by 8 bases, with 16 bases between the two germline ends. The CDR3 loop reads CASRGTGKGGYTF. The CDR3 DNA reads as TGTGCCAGCAGGGGGACTGGCAAGGGAGGCTACACCTTC.

CDR3 in amino acids: CASSRPVGTGSSYEQYF. CDR3 DNA: TGTGCCAGCAGCCGCCCGGTGGGGACAGGGTCTTCCTACGAGCAGTACTTC. This sequence joins TRBV7-2 and TRBJ2-7; 9 bases are shared with TRBD1. The V gene's germline CDR1 is SGHTA and CDR2 FQGNSA. This CDR3 region has 17 residues. Losses at the gene ends were 5 bases for V and 1 base for J; bases not matched to a gene: 12. Using reference TRBV7-2 and TRBJ2-7 for the parts outside the CDR3, the full variable domain is GAGVSQSPSNKVTEKGKDVELRCDPISGHTALYWYRQSLGQGLEFLIYFQGNSAPDKSGLPSDRFSAERTGGSVSTLTIQRTQQEDSAVYLCASSRPVGTGSSYEQYFGPGTRLTVT.